These 7 T cell receptor beta chains were sequenced from one sample in a study of blood T cells in healthy people across ages. Sample-barcoded 5' priming and a J-beta primer mix drove a second PCR of roughly 7 to 11 cycles. In TCRdb, the 5' RACE reads were re-called with MiXCR into one record per CDR3 protein. The sample includes around 850,000 distinct CDR3 sequences, under 40% of them seen just once. Source material: blood. The source is a man in his late teens or twenties in good health.

The chain uses TRBV7-2 and TRBJ2-1; the D is unclear. This CDR3 is 14 amino acids long. CDR1 and CDR2 (germline): SGHTA, FQGNSA. The V and J ends lost 1 base and 7 bases respectively, with 11 bases between them. The CDR3 is CASSLVREPNEQFF. CDR3 coding DNA: TGTGCCAGCAGCTTAGTGCGCGAGCCGAATGAGCAGTTCTTC.

A remark on this clonotype: A much more abundant neighbour one base away suggests this may be a read error. The genes are TRBV9 and TRBJ2-7; D is uncertain. The CDR3 extends over 14 amino acids. CDR1 is SGDLS and CDR2 is YYNGEE in the germline V gene. The CDR3 loop reads CANSVDPGPREQYF. CDR3 DNA: TGTGCCAACAGCGTAGATCCGGGCCCTCGGGAGCAGTACTTC.

This clonotype showed up just a few times. The chain combines TRBV5-1 with TRBJ2-5; D is undetermined. There are 14 residues in the CDR3. The V and J ends lost 3 bases and 4 bases respectively, with 13 bases between them. Germline V lookup: CDR1 SGHRS, CDR2 YFSETQ. Here the CDR3 DNA reads TGCGCCAGCAGCTCCGAATCCCCGGGAGAGACCCAGTACTTC. Residues: CASSSESPGETQYF.

The rearrangement uses TRBV25-1 and TRBJ2-1; D ambiguous. The CDR3 runs 10 residues. Germline V lookup: CDR1 MGHDK, CDR2 SYGVNS. The V end lost 7 bases, the J end lost 13 bases, and 11 bases lay between the germline ends. The CDR3, as DNA: TGTGCCAGCAATGGAGAGACCCAGTTCTTC. Translating it yields CASNGETQFF.

The V call is TRBV10-3, the J call TRBJ1-1; D perhaps matches TRBD1 (5 bases). Trimming cost V 4 bases and J 7 bases, with 16 bases left between them. The CDR3 covers 14 residues. Germline V gene data show CDR1 as ENHRY and CDR2 as SYGVKD. CDR3 sequence (DNA): TGTGCCATCAGTGGAGGCGGGGGAGAGGGTGAAGCTTTCTTT. It codes for CAISGGGGEGEAFF.

J is TRBJ2-7 and V is TRBV4-1; D call uncertain. Germline V gene sequence: CDR1 MGHRA, CDR2 YSYEKL. V lost 1 base, J lost 1 base, and 11 bases lay in between. This CDR3 region has 15 residues. The CDR3 DNA follows: TGCGCCAGCAGCCAAGGGCCATACCTTTCCTACGAGCAGTACTTC. This sequence encodes CASSQGPYLSYEQYF.

V and J are TRBV20-1 and TRBJ2-7; no firm D call. Trimming pared 1 base from V and 2 bases from J, leaving 9 bases between. The CDR3 loop spans 13 amino acids. CDR1 is DFQATT, CDR2 SNEGSKA, per germline (reference sequence). The CDR3 DNA is TGCAGTGCTAGAGGGCTTTTCACCTACGAGCAGTACTTC. Its translation: CSARGLFTYEQYF.